The rows below give T cell receptor beta chains drawn from one sample of a study of monozygotic twins with inflammatory bowel disease. TCRdb processed the 5' RACE reads again and assigns one entry to each CDR3 protein, with no DNA. Its clone listing holds fewer than 400,000 distinct CDR3 sequences. Sequencing was done on a sample of blood. Every receptor here comes from a human donor with ulcerative colitis or Crohn's disease, or a healthy co-twin of an affected twin (not recorded which). Both conserved end residues are part of each CDR3.

j_call v_call cdr3_aa
TRBJ2-1 TRBV4-2 CASSQSKGTSGRGYNEQFF
TRBJ2-1 TRBV6-5 CASRRERGLEQFF
TRBJ1-1 TRBV19 CASRQGGGNTEAFF
TRBJ1-6 TRBV27 CASKGQGNSPLHF
TRBJ2-7 TRBV19 CASSTQATYEQYF
TRBJ2-7 TRBV20-1 CSAPRDAHYEQYF
TRBJ1-4 TRBV20-1 CSAPGTGNEKLFF
TRBJ1-1 TRBV7-9 CASSFGQGVAFF
TRBJ2-1 TRBV19 CASRTGTLNEQFF
TRBJ2-1 TRBV3-1 CASSQDVSPRFF
TRBJ2-1 TRBV9 CASSVYRTGVMNEQFF
TRBJ1-6 TRBV28 CASIRPGASPLHF
TRBJ2-7 TRBV7-2 CASSLEGGATSYEQYF
TRBJ2-1 TRBV5-1 CASSFRTSGDNEQFF
TRBJ2-7 TRBV7-2 CASSQTGGKNEQYF
TRBJ2-1 TRBV7-2 CASSAAGVGGGEQFF
TRBJ2-3 TRBV5-6 CASSQASGRRTDTQYF
TRBJ2-1 TRBV7-2 CASSAWVGGILTSEQFF
TRBJ1-4 TRBV12-3/TRBV12-4 CASSLGGHPNEKLFF
TRBJ2-5 TRBV28 CASRVSETQYF
TRBJ1-5 TRBV10-3 CAINLDGLYQPQHF
TRBJ1-6 TRBV5-1 CASSLEAGFTPLHF
TRBJ1-2 TRBV7-2 CASSPQSEVPYGYTF
TRBJ1-4 TRBV7-6 CASSLSRGREKLFF
TRBJ2-1 TRBV19 CASSRDRDFGEQFF
TRBJ2-5 TRBV7-2 CASSSQRFQETQYF
TRBJ1-4 TRBV7-8 CASSLRGALAYENLFF
TRBJ2-7 TRBV7-2 CASSFSGLSYEQYF
TRBJ2-7 TRBV18 CASSPIWTSGSRYEQYF
TRBJ1-2 TRBV18 CASSPRTGLYGYTF
TRBJ2-2 TRBV6-5 CASSYLLNRASNTGELFF
TRBJ2-3 TRBV4-3 CASTRYATGADTQYF
TRBJ2-1 TRBV6-1 CASSMGRSYNEQFF
TRBJ1-5 TRBV18 CASSQGQGNYFSNQPQHF
TRBJ2-1 TRBV7-8 CASSLEGSSYNEQFF
TRBJ2-5 TRBV7-2 CASSLAPTQYF
TRBJ2-2 TRBV12-3/TRBV12-4 CASSLQAGDTGELFF
TRBJ2-1 TRBV20-1 CSAGLAGWGEQFF
TRBJ2-1 TRBV12-3/TRBV12-4 CASSLDSGTIYNEQFF
TRBJ2-7 TRBV12-3/TRBV12-4 CASMNLNYEQYF
TRBJ1-2 TRBV4-3 CASSQGQGAYYGYTF
TRBJ2-7 TRBV7-9 CASAGQGAGEQYF
TRBJ1-1 TRBV7-3 CASSSERASHMNTEAFF
TRBJ1-1 TRBV6-2/TRBV6-3 CASSYSISWSEAFF